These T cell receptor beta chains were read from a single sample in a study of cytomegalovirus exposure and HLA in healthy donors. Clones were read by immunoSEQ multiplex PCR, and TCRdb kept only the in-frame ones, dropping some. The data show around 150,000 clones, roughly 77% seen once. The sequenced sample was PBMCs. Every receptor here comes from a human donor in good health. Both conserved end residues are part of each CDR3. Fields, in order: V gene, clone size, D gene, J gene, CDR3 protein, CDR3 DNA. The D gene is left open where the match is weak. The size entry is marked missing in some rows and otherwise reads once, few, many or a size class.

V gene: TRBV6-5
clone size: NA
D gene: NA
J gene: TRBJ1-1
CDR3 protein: CASSLTGNTEAFF
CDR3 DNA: TGTGCCAGCAGTTTAACGGGGAACACTGAAGCTTTCTTT

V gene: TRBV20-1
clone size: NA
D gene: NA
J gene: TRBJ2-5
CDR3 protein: CSAFRRETQYF
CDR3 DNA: TGCAGTGCCTTTCGGAGGGAGACCCAGTACTTC

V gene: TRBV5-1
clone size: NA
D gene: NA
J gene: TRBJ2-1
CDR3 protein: CASTGGGGYNEQFF
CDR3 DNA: TGCGCCAGCACCGGAGGGGGCGGATACAATGAGCAGTTCTTC

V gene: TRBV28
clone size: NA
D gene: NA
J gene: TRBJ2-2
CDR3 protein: CASSFRGISTGELFF
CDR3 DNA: TGTGCCAGCAGTTTCCGCGGAATTAGCACCGGGGAGCTGTTTTTT

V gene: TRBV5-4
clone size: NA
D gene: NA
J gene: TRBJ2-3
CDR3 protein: CASSLARTLRGADTQYF
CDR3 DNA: TGTGCCAGCAGCTTGGCCCGGACTCTCCGGGGGGCCGATACGCAGTATTTT

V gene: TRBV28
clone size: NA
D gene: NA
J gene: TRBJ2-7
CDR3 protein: CASSFLGSQGPHEQYF
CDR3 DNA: TGTGCCAGCAGTTTTTTAGGTTCGCAGGGTCCCCACGAGCAGTACTTC

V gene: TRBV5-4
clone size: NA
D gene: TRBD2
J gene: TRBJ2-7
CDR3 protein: CASSRGGQINEQYF
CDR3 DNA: TGTGCCAGCAGCCGGGGGGGGCAGATCAACGAGCAGTACTTC

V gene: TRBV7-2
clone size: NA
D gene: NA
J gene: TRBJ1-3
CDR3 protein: CASSLVSAGNTIYF
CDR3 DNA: TGTGCCAGCAGCTTAGTGTCCGCTGGAAACACCATATATTTT

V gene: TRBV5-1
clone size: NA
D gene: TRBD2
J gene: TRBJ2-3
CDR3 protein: CASSSGLAGGTDTQYF
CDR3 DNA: TGCGCCAGCAGCTCCGGACTAGCGGGAGGCACAGATACGCAGTATTTT

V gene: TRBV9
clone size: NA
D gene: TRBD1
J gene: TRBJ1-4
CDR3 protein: CASSVGFGTGDFRPPGKLFF
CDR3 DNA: TGTGCCAGCAGCGTAGGTTTCGGGACAGGGGACTTTCGACCCCCCGGAAAACTGTTTTTT

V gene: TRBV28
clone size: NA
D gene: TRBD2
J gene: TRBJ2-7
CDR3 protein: CASITRILPGTRDSGLAGVVEQYF
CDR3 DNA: TGTGCCAGCATTACCAGGATTTTGCCCGGGACACGCGATTCGGGACTAGCGGGAGTAGTCGAGCAGTACTTC

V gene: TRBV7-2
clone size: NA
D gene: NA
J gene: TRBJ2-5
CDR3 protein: CASSLLSRGQETQYF
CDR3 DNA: TGTGCCAGCAGCTTACTCAGCCGGGGCCAAGAGACCCAGTACTTC

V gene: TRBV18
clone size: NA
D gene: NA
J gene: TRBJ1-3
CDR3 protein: CASSPSEGPGNTIYF
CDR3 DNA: TGTGCCAGCTCACCATCGGAGGGCCCAGGAAACACCATATATTTT

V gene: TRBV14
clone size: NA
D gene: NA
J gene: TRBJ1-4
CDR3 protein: CASSQFRFGANEKLFF
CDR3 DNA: TGTGCCAGCAGCCAATTCCGGTTCGGGGCTAATGAAAAACTGTTTTTT

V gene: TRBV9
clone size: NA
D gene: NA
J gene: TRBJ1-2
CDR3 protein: CASSVGGSTYGYTF
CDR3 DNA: TGTGCCAGCAGCGTAGGAGGCAGCACCTATGGCTACACCTTC

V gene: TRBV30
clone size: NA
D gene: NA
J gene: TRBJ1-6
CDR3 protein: CAWSVLSPVEGAHYNSPLHF
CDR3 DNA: TGTGCCTGGAGTGTACTTTCGCCAGTGGAGGGAGCCCACTATAATTCACCCCTCCACTTT

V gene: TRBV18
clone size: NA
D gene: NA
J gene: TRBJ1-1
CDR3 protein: CASSPRYGSTEAFF
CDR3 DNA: TGTGCCAGCTCACCAAGGTACGGGAGCACTGAAGCTTTCTTT

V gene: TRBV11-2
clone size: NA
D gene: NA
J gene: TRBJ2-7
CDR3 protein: CASSLTSYEQYF
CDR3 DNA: TGTGCCAGCAGCTTAACAAGCTACGAGCAGTACTTC

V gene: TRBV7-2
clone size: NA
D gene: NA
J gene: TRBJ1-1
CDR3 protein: CASSLGQGNTEAFF
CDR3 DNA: TGTGCCAGCAGCTTAGGGCAGGGAAACACTGAAGCTTTCTTT

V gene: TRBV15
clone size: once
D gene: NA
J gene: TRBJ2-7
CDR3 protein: CATSRAAATDEQYF
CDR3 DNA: TGTGCCACCAGCAGAGCGGCAGCGACCGACGAGCAGTACTTC

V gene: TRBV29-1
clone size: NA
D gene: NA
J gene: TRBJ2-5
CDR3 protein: CSVEGTNPSETQYF
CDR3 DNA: TGCAGCGTTGAGGGCACGAACCCTTCGGAGACCCAGTACTTC

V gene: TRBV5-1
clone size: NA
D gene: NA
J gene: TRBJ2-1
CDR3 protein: CASSPGPRSSYNEQFF
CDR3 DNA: TGCGCCAGCAGCCCTGGCCCCCGGAGCTCCTACAATGAGCAGTTCTTC

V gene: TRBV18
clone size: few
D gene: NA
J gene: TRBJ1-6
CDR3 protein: CASSPGMLESPLHF
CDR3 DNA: TGTGCCAGCTCTCCGGGGATGTTGGAATCACCCCTCCACTTT

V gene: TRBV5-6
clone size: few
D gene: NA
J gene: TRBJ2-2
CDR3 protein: CASSVLGHESTGELFF
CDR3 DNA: TGTGCCAGCAGCGTGCTGGGACATGAATCCACCGGGGAGCTGTTTTTT

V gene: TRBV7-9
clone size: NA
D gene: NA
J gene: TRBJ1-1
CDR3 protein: CSSSTVNTEAFF
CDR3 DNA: TGTTCCAGCAGTACAGTGAACACTGAAGCTTTCTTT

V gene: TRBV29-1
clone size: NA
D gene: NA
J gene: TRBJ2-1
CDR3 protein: CSEFRTVNEQFF
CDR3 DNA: TGCAGCGAGTTTAGGACAGTCAATGAGCAGTTCTTC

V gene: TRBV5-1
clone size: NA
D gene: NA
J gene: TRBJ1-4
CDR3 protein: CASSLYSGGGGEKLFF
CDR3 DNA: TGCGCCAGCAGCCTCTATAGTGGAGGGGGGGGCGAAAAACTGTTTTTT

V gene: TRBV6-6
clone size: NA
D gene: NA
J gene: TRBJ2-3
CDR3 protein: CASLGQDTQYF
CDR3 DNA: TGTGCCTCTCTAGGTCAAGATACGCAGTATTTT

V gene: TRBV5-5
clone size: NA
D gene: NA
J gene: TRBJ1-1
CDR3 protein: CASSFRLTTEAFF
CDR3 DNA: TGTGCCAGCAGCTTTAGACTTACCACTGAAGCTTTCTTT

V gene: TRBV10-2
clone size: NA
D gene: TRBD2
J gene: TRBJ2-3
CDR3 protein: CASSELAGEGDTQYF
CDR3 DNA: TGCGCCAGCAGTGAGTTGGCGGGGGAGGGTGATACGCAGTATTTT

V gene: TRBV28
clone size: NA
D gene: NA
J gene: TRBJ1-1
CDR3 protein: CASSPTVNTEAFF
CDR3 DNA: TGTGCCAGCAGTCCCACTGTGAACACTGAAGCTTTCTTT

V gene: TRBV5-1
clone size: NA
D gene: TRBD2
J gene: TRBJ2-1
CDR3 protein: CASSPNLAGVTYNEQFF
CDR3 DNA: TGCGCCAGCAGCCCAAACCTAGCGGGGGTCACCTACAATGAGCAGTTCTTC

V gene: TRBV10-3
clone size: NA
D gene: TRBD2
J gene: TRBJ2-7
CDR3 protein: CAISEGGGGYEQYF
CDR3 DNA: TGTGCCATCAGTGAGGGTGGGGGGGGCTACGAGCAGTACTTC

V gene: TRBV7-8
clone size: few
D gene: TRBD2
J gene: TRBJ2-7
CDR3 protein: CASSLGGGGYYEQYF
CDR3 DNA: TGTGCCAGCAGCTTAGGAGGCGGGGGGTATTACGAGCAGTACTTC

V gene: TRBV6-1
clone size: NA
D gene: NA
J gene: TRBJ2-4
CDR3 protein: CASRRLDVNIQYF
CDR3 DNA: TGTGCCAGCAGACGTCTAGACGTAAACATTCAGTACTTC

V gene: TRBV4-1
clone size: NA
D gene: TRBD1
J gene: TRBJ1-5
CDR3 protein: CASSQMDRQPQHF
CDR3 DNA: TGCGCCAGCAGCCAAATGGACAGGCAGCCCCAGCATTTT

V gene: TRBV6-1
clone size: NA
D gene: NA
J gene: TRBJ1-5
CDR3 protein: CASSAPRGAAGNQPQHF
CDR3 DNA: TGTGCCAGCAGTGCTCCCCGTGGGGCGGCTGGCAATCAGCCCCAGCATTTT

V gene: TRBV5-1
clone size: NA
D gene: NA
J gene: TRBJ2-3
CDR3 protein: CASSPRGGGLSDTQYF
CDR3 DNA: TGCGCCAGCAGCCCTCGGGGAGGGGGGCTTTCAGATACGCAGTATTTT

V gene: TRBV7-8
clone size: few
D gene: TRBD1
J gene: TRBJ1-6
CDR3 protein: CASSPYPDRASSYNSPLHF
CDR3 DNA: TGTGCCAGCAGCCCTTACCCGGACAGGGCGAGCTCCTATAATTCACCCCTCCACTTT

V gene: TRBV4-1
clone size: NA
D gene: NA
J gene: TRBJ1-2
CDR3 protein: CASSQDGYGYTF
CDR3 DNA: TGCGCCAGCAGCCAAGACGGCTATGGCTACACCTTC

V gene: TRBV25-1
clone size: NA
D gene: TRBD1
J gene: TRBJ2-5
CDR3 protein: CASRRQGRETQYF
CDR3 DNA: TGTGCCAGCAGGCGACAGGGACGAGAGACCCAGTACTTC

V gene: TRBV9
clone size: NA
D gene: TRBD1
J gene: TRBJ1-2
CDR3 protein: CASRTGNYGYTF
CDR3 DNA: TGTGCCTCGAGGACAGGGAACTATGGCTACACCTTC

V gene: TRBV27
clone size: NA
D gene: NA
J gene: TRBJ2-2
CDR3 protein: CASSFLTGNTGELFF
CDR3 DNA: TGTGCCAGCAGTTTTCTGACAGGGAACACCGGGGAGCTGTTTTTT

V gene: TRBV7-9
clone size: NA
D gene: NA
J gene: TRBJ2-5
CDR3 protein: CASSLIKETQYF
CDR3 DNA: TGTGCCAGCAGCTTAATTAAAGAGACCCAGTACTTC

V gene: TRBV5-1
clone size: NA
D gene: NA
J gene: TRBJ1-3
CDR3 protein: CASSLEGRHSGNTIYF
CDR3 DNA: TGCGCCAGCAGCTTGGAGGGGCGCCACTCTGGAAACACCATATATTTT

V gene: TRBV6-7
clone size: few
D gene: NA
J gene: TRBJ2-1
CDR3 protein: CASSYRQGNYLGEKVNEQFF
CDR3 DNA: TGTGCCAGCAGTTACAGGCAGGGAAATTATTTGGGTGAGAAGGTCAATGAGCAGTTCTTC

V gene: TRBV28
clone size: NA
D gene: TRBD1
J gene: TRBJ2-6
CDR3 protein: CASSPGQGAGANVLTF
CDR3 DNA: TGTGCCAGCAGCCCGGGACAGGGGGCTGGGGCCAACGTCCTGACTTTC

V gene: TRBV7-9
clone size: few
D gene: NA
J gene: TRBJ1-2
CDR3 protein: CASSTLTGPRGVYGYTF
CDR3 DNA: TGTGCCAGCAGCACCTTAACAGGCCCAAGGGGTGTCTATGGCTACACCTTC

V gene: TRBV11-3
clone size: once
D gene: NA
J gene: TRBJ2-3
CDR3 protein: CASSPLRESDTQYF
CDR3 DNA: TGTGCCAGCAGCCCGTTGAGGGAGTCAGATACGCAGTATTTT

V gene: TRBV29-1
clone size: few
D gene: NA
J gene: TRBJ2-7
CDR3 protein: CSVGGETYEQYF
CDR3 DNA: TGCAGCGTTGGGGGGGAAACCTACGAGCAGTACTTC